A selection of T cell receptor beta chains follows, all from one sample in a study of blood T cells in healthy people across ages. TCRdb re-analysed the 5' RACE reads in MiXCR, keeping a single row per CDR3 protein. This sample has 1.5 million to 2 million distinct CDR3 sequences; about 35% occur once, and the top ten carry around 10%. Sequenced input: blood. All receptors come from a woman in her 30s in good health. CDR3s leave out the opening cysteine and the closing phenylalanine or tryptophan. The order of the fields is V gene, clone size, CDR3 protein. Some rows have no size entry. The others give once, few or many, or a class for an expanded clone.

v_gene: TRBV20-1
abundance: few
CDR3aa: SARDTGRVDGTQY

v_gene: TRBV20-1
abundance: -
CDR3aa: SAPLGLATDTQY

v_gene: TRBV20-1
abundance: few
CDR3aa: TSTGSNTEAF

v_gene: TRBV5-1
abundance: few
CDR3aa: ASMRTPGTDTQY

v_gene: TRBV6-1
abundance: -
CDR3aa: ASSQDFYSTDTQY

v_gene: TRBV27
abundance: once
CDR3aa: ASGSEQPQH

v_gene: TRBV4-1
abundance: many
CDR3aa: ASSQGIAGAQETQY

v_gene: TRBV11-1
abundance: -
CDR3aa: ASSLGLAGATGQY

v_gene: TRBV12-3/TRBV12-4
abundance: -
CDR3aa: ASSHAGGDYGCT

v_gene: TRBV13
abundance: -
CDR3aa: ASSFRGEYNEQF

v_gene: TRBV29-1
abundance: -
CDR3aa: SVTGESGYT

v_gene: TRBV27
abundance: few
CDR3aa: ASSLRGARGDTQY

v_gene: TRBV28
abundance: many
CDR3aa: ASSSRGEQETQY

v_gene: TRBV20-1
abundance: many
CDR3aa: SALNILTSAANTDTQY

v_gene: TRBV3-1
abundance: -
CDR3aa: ASTSGTGMINYGYT

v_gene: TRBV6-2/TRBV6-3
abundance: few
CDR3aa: ASSWRGRGTEAF

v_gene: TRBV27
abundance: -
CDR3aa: ASRRDYLRSYEQY

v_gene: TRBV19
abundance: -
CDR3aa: ASRRGGGEKLF

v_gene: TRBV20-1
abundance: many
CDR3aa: SASWAGVYNEQF

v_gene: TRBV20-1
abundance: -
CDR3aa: SAPRGDGSSYNEQF

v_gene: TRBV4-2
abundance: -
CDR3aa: ASSQVRGTETQY

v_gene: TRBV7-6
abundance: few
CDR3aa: ASSLLEENEQF

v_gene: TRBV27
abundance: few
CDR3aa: ASSPGTSYDTQY

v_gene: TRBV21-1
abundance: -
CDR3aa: ASSKAYT

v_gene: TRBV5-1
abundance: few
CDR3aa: ASSQEQGKETQY

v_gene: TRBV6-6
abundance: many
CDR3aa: ASSRLAGGLTDTQY

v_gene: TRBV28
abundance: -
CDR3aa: ASSSSSGTGFYEQY

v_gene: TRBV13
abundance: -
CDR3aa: ASSPPDYNEQF

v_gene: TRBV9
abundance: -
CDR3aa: ASSVDGTGEGYT

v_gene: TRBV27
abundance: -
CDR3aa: ASSLGTPLNEQY

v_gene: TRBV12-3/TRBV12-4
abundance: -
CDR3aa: ASSLTRSIGDHGYT

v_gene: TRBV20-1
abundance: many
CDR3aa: SARWGQFQETQY

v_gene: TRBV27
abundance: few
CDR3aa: ASSLSGVGGQPQH

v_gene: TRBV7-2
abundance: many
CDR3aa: ASSLVISREQY

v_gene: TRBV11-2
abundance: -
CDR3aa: ASSLDLAGRGAGTDTQY

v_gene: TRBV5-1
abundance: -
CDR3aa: AGSFRGETQY

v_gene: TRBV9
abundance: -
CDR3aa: ASSAGQGRAGELF

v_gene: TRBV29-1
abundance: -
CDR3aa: SVEGGQGAADEQY

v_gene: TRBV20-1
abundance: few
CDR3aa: SALTGTSPPQSYNEQF

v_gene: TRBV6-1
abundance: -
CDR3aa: ASMERTGTSNYGYT

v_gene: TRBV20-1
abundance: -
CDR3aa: SARVSGERNIQY

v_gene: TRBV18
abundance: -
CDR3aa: ASSHLAGTPSYEQY

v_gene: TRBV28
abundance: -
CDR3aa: ASSLLTGEGKLF

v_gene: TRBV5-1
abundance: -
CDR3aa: ASSLGPAGDWDEQF

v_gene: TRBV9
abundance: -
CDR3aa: ASSSATGPDTQY

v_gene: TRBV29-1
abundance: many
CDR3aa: SVEAWVEETQY

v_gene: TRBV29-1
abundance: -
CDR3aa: SVSEGSRFYGYT

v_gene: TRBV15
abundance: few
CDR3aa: ATSRVEAEAF

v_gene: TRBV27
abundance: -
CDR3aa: ASSRDRGEDNEQF

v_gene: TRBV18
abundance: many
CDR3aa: ASSPQPGQGEAF